One sample yielded the 8 T cell receptor beta chains listed below, sequenced in a study of shared clonotypes between healthy human individuals. Measured with immunoSEQ multiplex PCR; TCRdb has only the in-frame clones, and not every one. The sample shows about 2 million clones, about 94% of them seen only once. It was CD45RO-negative cells, positively selected for CCR7, that made up naive CD8 cells, with terminally differentiated effector memory CD45RA+ cells excluded. The sequenced material came from naive CD8+ T cells sorted from blood. Every receptor here comes from a man aged 18 to 29 in good health.

For this clone: The same CDR3 is also encoded by other DNA sequences in this sample. The rearrangement joins TRBV5-6 to TRBJ2-7; D unclear. Germline-derived CDR1 and CDR2 are SGHDT and YYEEEE. The CDR3 contains 12 residues. V dropped 0 bases and J dropped 6 bases, with 7 bases sitting between them. In DNA, the CDR3 is TGTGCCAGCAGCTTGGGGAGTTCCGAGCAGTACTTC. Protein sequence: CASSLGSSEQYF.

The chain joins TRBV4-3 to TRBJ2-7; D may match TRBD1 or TRBD2 (6 bases each). This CDR3 region has 17 residues. The germline V and J ends were trimmed by 1 base and 0 bases, with 16 bases remaining between them. Germline CDR1 and CDR2: LGHNA and YSLEER. The CDR3 DNA follows: TGCGCCAGCAGCCAAGGGGAGGAGGGGGGACCCTCCTACGAGCAGTACTTC. This translates into CASSQGEEGGPSYEQYF.

This rearrangement joins TRBV7-2 to TRBJ2-5; 11 bases map to TRBD2. Per germline, CDR1 SGHTA and CDR2 FQGNSA. The CDR3 has 16 residues. Losses at the gene ends were 1 base for V and 4 bases for J; bases not matched to a gene: 5. Here the CDR3 reads CASSLGVLAGGETQYF. CDR3 bases: TGTGCCAGCAGCTTAGGAGTCCTAGCGGGGGGAGAGACCCAGTACTTC.

The chain couples TRBV7-2 to TRBJ1-6; possible D gene TRBD1, 6 bases. V lost 2 bases and J 0 bases, leaving 14 bases between the germline ends. The CDR3 has 18 residues. CDR1 and CDR2 from the germline V gene are SGHTA and FQGNSA. The chain's CDR3 is CASSLSYRALSYNSPLHF. The CDR3 DNA is TGTGCCAGCAGCTTATCTTACAGGGCTCTCTCCTATAATTCACCCCTCCACTTT.

Details on this clone: Within the sample, other DNA sequences also encode this same CDR3. The chain carries TRBV7-9 and TRBJ1-5; TRBD1 might be the D (6 bases). Germline-derived CDR1 and CDR2 are SEHNR and FQNEAQ (reference sequence). This CDR3 contains 14 residues. Between the trimmed V and J ends, which lost 1 base and 5 bases, there was a span of 9 bases. The CDR3 region is CASSLGAGDQPQHF. The CDR3, as DNA: TGTGCCAGCAGCTTAGGGGCAGGGGATCAGCCCCAGCATTTT.

The chain links TRBV28 to TRBJ2-1; 11 bases align to TRBD2. Germline V gene sequence: CDR1 MDHEN, CDR2 SYDVKM. The CDR3 is 17 residues long. With V trimmed by 6 bases and J by 4 bases, 11 bases remained unmatched. The CDR3: CASSKGTSGEFYNEQFF. As DNA, the CDR3 is TGTGCCAGCAGCAAGGGGACTAGCGGAGAGTTTTACAATGAGCAGTTCTTC.

The V gene is TRBV5-5, the J gene TRBJ2-7; 11 bases agree with TRBD2. V dropped 0 bases and J dropped 2; count of bases not matched to a gene: 1. The germline CDR1 and CDR2 sequences are SGHKS and YYEKEE (reference sequence). The CDR3 covers 15 residues. The CDR3 region is CASSLEGLAAYEQYF. In DNA form, the CDR3 reads TGTGCCAGCAGCTTGGAGGGACTAGCGGCCTACGAGCAGTACTTC.

The CDR3 DNA is TGTGCCATCAGAACCCTGGACGGGCCCCTCCACTTT. Its protein is CAIRTLDGPLHF. The chain joins TRBV10-3 to TRBJ1-6, with D unclear. Trimming stripped 6 bases from V and 13 bases from J, with 13 bases between. The germline gives CDR1 ENHRY, CDR2 SYGVKD. This CDR3 contains 12 residues.